The clone carrying this TCR beta chain showed up many times. Its antigen remains unidentified. The germline V gene has CDR1 LGHNA and CDR2 YNFKEQ. V was pared by 3 bases and J by 0 bases, with 2 bases of the junction left unmatched. CDR3 length equals 15 residues. Authors of the study amplified TCR beta CDR3 regions from RNA transcripts. When the TCR CDR3 underwent first-round RT-PCR, the HTBI primer set was used. TCRdb itself ran the multiplex PCR reads through MiXCR, one entry per CDR3 protein. The sample has 220,000 or so distinct CDR3 sequences, roughly 17% seen once. The entry originates in a study of T cells in Graves' hyperthyroidism and ophthalmopathy. Overall study context: The blood sample was taken at first diagnosis, before treatment began.

Patients with ophthalmopathy all had a Clinical Activity Score of at least 3, a NOSPECS grade of at least 4 and duration under 3 months. The authors took PBMCs from 10 ml fresh peripheral blood. General study results and limits: Most thyroid clonotypes expanded above 0.001 were also detected in blood.

The chain employs TRBV4-2 and TRBJ2-1; 7 bases match TRBD2. This clonotype originated in a woman aged 18-29 years with Graves' ophthalmopathy. Material: blood. The CDR3 loop is CASSQGGSSYNEQFF. In nucleotides, the CDR3 is TGTGCCAGCAGCCAGGGGGGGAGCTCCTACAATGAGCAGTTCTTC.